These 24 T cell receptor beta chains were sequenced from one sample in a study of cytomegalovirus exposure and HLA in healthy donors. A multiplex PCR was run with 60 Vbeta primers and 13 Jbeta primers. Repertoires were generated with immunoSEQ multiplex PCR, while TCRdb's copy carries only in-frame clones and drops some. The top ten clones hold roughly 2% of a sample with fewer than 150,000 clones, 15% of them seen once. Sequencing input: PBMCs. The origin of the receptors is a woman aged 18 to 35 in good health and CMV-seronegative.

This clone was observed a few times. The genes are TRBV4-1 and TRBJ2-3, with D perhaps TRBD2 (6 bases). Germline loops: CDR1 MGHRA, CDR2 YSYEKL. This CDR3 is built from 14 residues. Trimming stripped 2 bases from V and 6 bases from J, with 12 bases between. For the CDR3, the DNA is TGCGCCAGCAGCCAAAGGGCTAGCGAGGATACGCAGTATTTT. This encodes CASSQRASEDTQYF.

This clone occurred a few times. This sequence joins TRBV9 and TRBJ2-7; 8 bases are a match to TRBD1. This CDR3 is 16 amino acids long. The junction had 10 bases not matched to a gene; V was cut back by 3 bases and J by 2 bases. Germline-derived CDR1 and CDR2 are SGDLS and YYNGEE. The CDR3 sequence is CASSASRDRTTYEQYF. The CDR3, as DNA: TGTGCCAGCAGCGCAAGCAGGGACAGGACAACCTACGAGCAGTACTTC.

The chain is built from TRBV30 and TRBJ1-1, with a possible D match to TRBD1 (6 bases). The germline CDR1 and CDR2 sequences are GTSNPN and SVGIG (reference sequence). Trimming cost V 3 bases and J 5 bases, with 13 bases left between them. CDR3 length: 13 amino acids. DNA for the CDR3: TGTGCCTGGAGGTTGGGGGGGGCGACTGAAGCTTTCTTT. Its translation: CAWRLGGATEAFF. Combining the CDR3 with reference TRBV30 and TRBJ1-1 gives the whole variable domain SQTIHQWPATLVQPVGSPLSLECTVEGTSNPNLYWYRQAAGRGLQLLFYSVGIGQISSEVPQNLSASRPQDRQFILSSKKLLLSDSGFYLCAWRLGGATEAFFGQGTRLTVV.

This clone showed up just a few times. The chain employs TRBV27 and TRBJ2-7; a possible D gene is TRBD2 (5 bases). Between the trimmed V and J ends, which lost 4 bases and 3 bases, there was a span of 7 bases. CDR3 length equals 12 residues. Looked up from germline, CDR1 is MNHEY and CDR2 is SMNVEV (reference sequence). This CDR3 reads CASSSRGYEQYF. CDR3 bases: TGTGCCAGCAGTTCCCGGGGCTACGAGCAGTACTTC.

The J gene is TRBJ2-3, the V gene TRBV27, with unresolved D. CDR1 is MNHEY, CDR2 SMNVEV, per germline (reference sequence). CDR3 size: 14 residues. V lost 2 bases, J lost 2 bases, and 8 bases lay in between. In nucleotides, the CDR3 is TGTGCCAGCAGTTTAACGCGCAACACAGATACGCAGTATTTT. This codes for CASSLTRNTDTQYF.

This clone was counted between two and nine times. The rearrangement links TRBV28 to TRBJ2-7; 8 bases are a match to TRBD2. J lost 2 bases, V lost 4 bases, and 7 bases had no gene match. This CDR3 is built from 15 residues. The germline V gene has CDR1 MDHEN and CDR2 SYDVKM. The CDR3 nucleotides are TGTGCCAGCAGTTCGGGGGGGGCCCGAACCTACGAGCAGTACTTC. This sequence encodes CASSSGGARTYEQYF. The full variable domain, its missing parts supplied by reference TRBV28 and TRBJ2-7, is DVKVTQSSRYLVKRTGEKVFLECVQDMDHENMFWYRQDPGLGLRLIYFSYDVKMKEKGDIPEGYSVSREKKERFSLILESASTNQTSMYLCASSSGGARTYEQYFGPGTRLTVT.

CDR3: CASSPNGNQPQHF. The CDR3 DNA reads TGTGCCAGCAGTCCGAACGGGAATCAGCCCCAGCATTTT. This chain uses TRBV7-6 with TRBJ1-5, with D unresolved. V lost 6 bases, J lost 4 bases, and 10 bases lay in between. Germline-derived CDR1 and CDR2 are SGHVS and FNYEAQ. There are 13 residues in the CDR3.

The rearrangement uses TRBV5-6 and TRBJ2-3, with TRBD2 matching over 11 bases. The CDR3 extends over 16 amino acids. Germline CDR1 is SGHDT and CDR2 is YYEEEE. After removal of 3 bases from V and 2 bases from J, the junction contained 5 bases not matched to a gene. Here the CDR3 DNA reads TGTGCCAGCAGCTACGGACTAGCGGGTTCCACAGATACGCAGTATTTT. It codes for CASSYGLAGSTDTQYF.

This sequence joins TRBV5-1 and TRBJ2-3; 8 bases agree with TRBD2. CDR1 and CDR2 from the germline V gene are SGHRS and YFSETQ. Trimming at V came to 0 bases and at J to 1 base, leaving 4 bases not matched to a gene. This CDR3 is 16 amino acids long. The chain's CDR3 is CASSLGGLEGTDTQYF. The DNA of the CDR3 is TGCGCCAGCAGCTTGGGGGGACTAGAGGGCACAGATACGCAGTATTTT. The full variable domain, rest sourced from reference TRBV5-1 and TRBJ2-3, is KAGVTQTPRYLIKTRGQQVTLSCSPISGHRSVSWYQQTPGQGLQFLFEYFSETQRNKGNFPGRFSGRQFSNSRSEMNVSTLELGDSALYLCASSLGGLEGTDTQYFGPGTRLTVL.

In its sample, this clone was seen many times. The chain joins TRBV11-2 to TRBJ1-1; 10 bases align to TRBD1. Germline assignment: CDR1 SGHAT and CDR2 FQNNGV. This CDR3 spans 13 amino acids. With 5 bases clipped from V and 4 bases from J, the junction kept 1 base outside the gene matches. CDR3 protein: CASSRDRGTEAFF. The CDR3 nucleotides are TGTGCCAGCAGCCGGGACAGGGGCACTGAAGCTTTCTTT.

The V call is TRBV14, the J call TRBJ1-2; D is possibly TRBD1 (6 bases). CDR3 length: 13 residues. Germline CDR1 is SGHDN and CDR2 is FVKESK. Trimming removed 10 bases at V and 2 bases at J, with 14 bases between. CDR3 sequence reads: CATPTGPNYGYTF. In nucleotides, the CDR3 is TGTGCCACCCCGACAGGACCCAACTATGGCTACACCTTC.

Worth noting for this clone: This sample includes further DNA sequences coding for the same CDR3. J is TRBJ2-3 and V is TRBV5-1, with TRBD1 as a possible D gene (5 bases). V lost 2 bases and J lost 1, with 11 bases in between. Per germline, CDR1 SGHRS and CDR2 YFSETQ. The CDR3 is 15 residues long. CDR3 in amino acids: CASSLRGVGTDTQYF. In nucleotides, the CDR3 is TGCGCCAGCAGCTTAAGGGGTGTCGGCACAGATACGCAGTATTTT.

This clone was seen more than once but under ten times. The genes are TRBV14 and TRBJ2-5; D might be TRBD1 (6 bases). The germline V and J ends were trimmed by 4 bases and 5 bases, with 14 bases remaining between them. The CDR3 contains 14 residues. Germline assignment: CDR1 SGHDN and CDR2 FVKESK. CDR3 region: CASSLLQGRETQYF. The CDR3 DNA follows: TGTGCCAGCAGCCTATTACAGGGAAGGGAGACCCAGTACTTC.

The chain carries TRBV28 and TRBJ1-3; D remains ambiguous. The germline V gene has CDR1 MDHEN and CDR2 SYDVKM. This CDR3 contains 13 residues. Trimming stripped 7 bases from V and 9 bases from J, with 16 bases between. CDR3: CASTVGHRSTIYF. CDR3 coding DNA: TGTGCCAGCACCGTGGGCCACAGAAGCACCATATATTTT.

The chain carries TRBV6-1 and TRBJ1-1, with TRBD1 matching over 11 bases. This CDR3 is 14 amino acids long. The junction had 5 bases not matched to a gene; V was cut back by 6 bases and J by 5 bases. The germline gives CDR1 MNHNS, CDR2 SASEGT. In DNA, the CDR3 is TGTGCCAGCAGCAGGGGGACAGGGGGAACTGAAGCTTTCTTT. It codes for CASSRGTGGTEAFF.

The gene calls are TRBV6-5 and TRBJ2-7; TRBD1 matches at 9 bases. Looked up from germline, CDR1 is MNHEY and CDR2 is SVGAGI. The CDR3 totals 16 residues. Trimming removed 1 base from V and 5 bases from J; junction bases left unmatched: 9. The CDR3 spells CASSYFGTRDRDEQYF. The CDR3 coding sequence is TGTGCCAGCAGTTACTTTGGGACCCGGGACAGGGACGAGCAGTACTTC.

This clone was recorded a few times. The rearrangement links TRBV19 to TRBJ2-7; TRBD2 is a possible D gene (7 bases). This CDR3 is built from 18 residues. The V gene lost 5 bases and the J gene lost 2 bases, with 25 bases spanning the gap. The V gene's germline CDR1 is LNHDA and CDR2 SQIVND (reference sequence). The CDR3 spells CASSGKGGLRGPPYEQYF. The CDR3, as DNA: TGTGCCAGTAGTGGAAAGGGGGGACTAAGGGGACCCCCCTACGAGCAGTACTTC. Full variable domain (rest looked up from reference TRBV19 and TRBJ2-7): DGGITQSPKYLFRKEGQNVTLSCEQNLNHDAMYWYRQDPGQGLRLIYYSQIVNDFQKGDIAEGYSVSREKKESFPLTVTSAQKNPTAFYLCASSGKGGLRGPPYEQYFGPGTRLTVT.

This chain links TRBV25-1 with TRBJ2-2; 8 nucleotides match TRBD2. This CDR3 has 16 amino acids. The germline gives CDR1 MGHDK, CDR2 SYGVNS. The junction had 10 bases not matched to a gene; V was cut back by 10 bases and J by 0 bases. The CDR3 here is CATRGIAGTNTGELFF. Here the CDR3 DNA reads TGTGCCACCCGAGGTATAGCGGGAACGAACACCGGGGAGCTGTTTTTT.

The CDR3 is CASSIKGGSWQGATDTQYF. DNA for the CDR3: TGTGCCAGTAGTATAAAGGGCGGTTCTTGGCAGGGGGCGACAGATACGCAGTATTTT. This rearrangement joins TRBV19 to TRBJ2-3; 8 positions agree with TRBD1. Germline assignment: CDR1 LNHDA and CDR2 SQIVND (reference sequence). Germline trimming cut 2 bases from V and 3 bases from J; bases unmatched to any gene: 16. This CDR3 contains 19 residues. The entire variable domain, with the rest obtained from reference TRBV19 and TRBJ2-3, is as follows: DGGITQSPKYLFRKEGQNVTLSCEQNLNHDAMYWYRQDPGQGLRLIYYSQIVNDFQKGDIAEGYSVSREKKESFPLTVTSAQKNPTAFYLCASSIKGGSWQGATDTQYFGPGTRLTVL.

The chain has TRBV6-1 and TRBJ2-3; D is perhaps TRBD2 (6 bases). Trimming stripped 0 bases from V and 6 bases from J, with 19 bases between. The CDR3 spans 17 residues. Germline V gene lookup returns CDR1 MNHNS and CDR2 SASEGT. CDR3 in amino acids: CASSEATSGFFADTQYF. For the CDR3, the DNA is TGTGCCAGCAGTGAAGCGACTAGTGGATTCTTTGCCGATACGCAGTATTTT.

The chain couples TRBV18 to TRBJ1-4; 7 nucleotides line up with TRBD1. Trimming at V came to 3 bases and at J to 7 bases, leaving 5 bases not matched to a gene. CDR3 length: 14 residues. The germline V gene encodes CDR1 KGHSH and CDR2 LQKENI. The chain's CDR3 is CASSPDRVGEKLFF. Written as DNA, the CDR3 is TGTGCCAGCTCACCTGACAGGGTGGGTGAAAAACTGTTTTTT.

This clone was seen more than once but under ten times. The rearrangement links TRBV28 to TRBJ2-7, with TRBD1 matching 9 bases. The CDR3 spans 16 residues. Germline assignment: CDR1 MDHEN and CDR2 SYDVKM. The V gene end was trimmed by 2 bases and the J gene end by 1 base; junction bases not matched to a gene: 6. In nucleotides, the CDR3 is TGTGCCAGCAGTTTAAGACAGGGGGACAATTCCTACGAGCAGTACTTC. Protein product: CASSLRQGDNSYEQYF.

CDR3 coding DNA: TGTGCCAGCAGCTTAGACGGTAATGGCTACACCTTC. Amino acids: CASSLDGNGYTF. This chain joins TRBV7-9 and TRBJ1-2; D remains unclear. Trimming removed 1 base from V and 6 bases from J, with 6 bases in between. Germline V lookup: CDR1 SEHNR, CDR2 FQNEAQ (reference sequence). The CDR3 sequence is 12 residues long.

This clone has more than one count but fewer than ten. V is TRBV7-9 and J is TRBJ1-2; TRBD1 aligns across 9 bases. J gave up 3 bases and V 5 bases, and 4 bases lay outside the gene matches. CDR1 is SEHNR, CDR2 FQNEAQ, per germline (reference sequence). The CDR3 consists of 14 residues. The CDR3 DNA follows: TGTGCCAGCAGCCCGGACAGGGGAGACTATGGCTACACCTTC. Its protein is CASSPDRGDYGYTF.